The 2 T cell receptor beta chains below were found in one sample sequenced in a study of PD-1 blockade in classical Hodgkin lymphoma. The data were produced by immunoSEQ multiplex PCR, yet TCRdb's version contains in-frame clones alone and is incomplete. Among around 50,000 clones listed, nearly 90% were seen once. Described time point: cycle 4 day 1 (C4D1), after more than five weeks of nivolumab. All the patients suffered relapse after autologous stem cell transplantation, and brentuximab vedotin exposure differed. The specimen comprised peripheral blood mononuclear cells (PBMCs), sampled before the fourth cycle of nivolumab. The receptor source for this set is a human donor with classical Hodgkin lymphoma.

The CDR3 DNA sequence: TGTGCCAGCATTGTAATATCCGGGGAGCTGTTTTTT. The encoded protein is CASIVISGELFF. The rearrangement links TRBV6-1 to TRBJ2-2; no firm D call. The CDR3 runs to 12 residues. V lost 7 bases and J 6 bases, leaving 9 bases between the germline ends. The V gene's germline CDR1 is MNHNS and CDR2 SASEGT.

The CDR3 sequence is CACGQGGDEQYF. The CDR3 region has the DNA TGTGCCTGTGGACAAGGAGGGGACGAGCAGTACTTC. The chain couples TRBV30 to TRBJ2-7; a weak D match, TRBD2 (6 bases). This CDR3 region has 12 residues. Germline V gene data show CDR1 as GTSNPN and CDR2 as SVGIG (reference sequence). The V end lost 6 bases, the J end lost 5 bases, and 14 bases lay between the germline ends. The whole variable domain, filled in from reference TRBV30 and TRBJ2-7, reads SQTIHQWPATLVQPVGSPLSLECTVEGTSNPNLYWYRQAAGRGLQLLFYSVGIGQISSEVPQNLSASRPQDRQFILSSKKLLLSDSGFYLCACGQGGDEQYFGPGTRLTVT.